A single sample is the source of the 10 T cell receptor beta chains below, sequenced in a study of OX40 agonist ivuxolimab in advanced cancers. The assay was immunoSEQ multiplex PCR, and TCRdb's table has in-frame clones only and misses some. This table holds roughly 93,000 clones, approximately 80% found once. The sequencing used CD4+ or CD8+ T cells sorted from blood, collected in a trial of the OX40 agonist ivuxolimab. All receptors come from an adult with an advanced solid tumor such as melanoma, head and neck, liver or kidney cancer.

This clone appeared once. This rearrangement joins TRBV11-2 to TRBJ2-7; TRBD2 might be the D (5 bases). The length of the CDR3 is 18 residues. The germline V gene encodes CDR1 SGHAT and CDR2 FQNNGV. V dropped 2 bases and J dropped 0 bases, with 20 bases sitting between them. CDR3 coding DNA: TGTGCCAGCAGCTTAATTAGAACCAGCGGTTTGAGCTCCTACGAGCAGTACTTC. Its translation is CASSLIRTSGLSSYEQYF. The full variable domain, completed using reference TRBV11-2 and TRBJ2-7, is EAGVAQSPRYKIIEKRQSVAFWCNPISGHATLYWYQQILGQGPKLLIQFQNNGVVDDSQLPKDRFSAERLKGVDSTLKIQPAKLEDSAVYLCASSLIRTSGLSSYEQYFGPGTRLTVT.

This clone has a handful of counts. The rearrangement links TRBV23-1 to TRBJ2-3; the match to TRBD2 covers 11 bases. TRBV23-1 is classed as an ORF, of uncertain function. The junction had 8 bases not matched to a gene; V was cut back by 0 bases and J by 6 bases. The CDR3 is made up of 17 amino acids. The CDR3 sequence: CASSQSPPSGRLDTQYF. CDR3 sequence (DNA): TGCGCCAGCAGTCAATCCCCCCCTAGCGGGAGGCTTGATACGCAGTATTTT.

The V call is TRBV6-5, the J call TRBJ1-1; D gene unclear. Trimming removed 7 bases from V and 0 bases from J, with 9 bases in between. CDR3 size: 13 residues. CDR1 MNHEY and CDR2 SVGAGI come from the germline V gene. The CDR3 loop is CASKKSMNTEAFF. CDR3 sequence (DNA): TGTGCCAGCAAAAAAAGCATGAACACTGAAGCTTTCTTT.

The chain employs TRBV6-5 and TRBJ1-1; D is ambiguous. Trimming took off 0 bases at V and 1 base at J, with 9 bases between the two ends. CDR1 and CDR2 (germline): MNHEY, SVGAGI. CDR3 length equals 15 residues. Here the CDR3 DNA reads TGTGCCAGCAGTTACTCGTCCGGACGGAACACTGAAGCTTTCTTT. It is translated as CASSYSSGRNTEAFF.

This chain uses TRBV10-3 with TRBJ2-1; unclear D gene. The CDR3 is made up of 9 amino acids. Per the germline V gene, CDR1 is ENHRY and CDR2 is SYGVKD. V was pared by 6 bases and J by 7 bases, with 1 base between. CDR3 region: CAIRNEQFF. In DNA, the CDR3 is TGTGCCATCAGAAATGAGCAGTTCTTC.

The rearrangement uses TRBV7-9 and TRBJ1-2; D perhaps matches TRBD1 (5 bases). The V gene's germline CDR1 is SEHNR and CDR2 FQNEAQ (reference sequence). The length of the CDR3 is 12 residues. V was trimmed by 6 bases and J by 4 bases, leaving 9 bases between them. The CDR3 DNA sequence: TGTGCCAGCAGTGAGGGGATCTATGGCTACACCTTC. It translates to CASSEGIYGYTF. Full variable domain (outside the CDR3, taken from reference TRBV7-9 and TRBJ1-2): DTGVSQNPRHKITKRGQNVTFRCDPISEHNRLYWYRQTLGQGPEFLTYFQNEAQLEKSRLLSDRFSAERPKGSFSTLEIQRTEQGDSAMYLCASSEGIYGYTFGSGTRLTVV.

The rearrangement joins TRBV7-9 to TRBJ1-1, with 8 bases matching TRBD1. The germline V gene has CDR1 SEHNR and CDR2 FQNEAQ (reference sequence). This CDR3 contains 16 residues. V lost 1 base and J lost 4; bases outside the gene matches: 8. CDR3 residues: CASSLGTGNPSTEAFF. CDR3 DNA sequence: TGTGCCAGCAGCTTAGGGACAGGGAATCCCTCCACTGAAGCTTTCTTT.

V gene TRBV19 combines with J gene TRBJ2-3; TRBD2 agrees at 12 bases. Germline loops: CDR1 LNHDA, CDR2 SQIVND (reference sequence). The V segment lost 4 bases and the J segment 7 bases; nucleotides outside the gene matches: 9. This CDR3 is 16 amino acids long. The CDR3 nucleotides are TGTGCCAGTAGTACCCAGGGACTAGCGGGCGATAATACGCAGTATTTT. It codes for CASSTQGLAGDNTQYF. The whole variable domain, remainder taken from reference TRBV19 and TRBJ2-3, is DGGITQSPKYLFRKEGQNVTLSCEQNLNHDAMYWYRQDPGQGLRLIYYSQIVNDFQKGDIAEGYSVSREKKESFPLTVTSAQKNPTAFYLCASSTQGLAGDNTQYFGPGTRLTVL.

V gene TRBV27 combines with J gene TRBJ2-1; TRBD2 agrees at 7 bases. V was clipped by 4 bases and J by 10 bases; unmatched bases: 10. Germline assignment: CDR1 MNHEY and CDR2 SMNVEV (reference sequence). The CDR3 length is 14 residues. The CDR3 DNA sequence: TGTGCCAGCAGTTATTCCACGACTAGCCGCGAGCAGTTCTTC. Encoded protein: CASSYSTTSREQFF.

CDR3 nucleotides: TGTGCCAGCAGCCAAGGAGGACTTCTCAACTATGGCTACACCTTC. Protein: CASSQGGLLNYGYTF. This chain joins TRBV7-9 and TRBJ1-2, with unresolved D. V lost 5 bases, J lost 2 bases, and 15 bases lay in between. Per germline, CDR1 SEHNR and CDR2 FQNEAQ (reference sequence). The CDR3 runs 15 residues. The variable domain in full, completed from reference TRBV7-9 and TRBJ1-2, reads DTGVSQNPRHKITKRGQNVTFRCDPISEHNRLYWYRQTLGQGPEFLTYFQNEAQLEKSRLLSDRFSAERPKGSFSTLEIQRTEQGDSAMYLCASSQGGLLNYGYTFGSGTRLTVV.